This T cell receptor beta chain is drawn from a study of T-cell memory formation after mild COVID-19. Findings and limits, study-wide: From day 15 to 85, contracting clones were balanced between CD4 and CD8, whereas later expanders leaned toward CD4+. Cross-reactive memory appears to have joined, as suggested by some responding clones showing up in pre-infection memory. CD4+ contracting clones were found mainly in CM and EM, and CD8+ ones in EMRA.

TCRdb analysed the 5' RACE reads with MiXCR anew, one entry per CDR3 protein. The sample holds 300,000 to 350,000 distinct CDR3 sequences; just under 20% are singletons and the top ten take 20% to 25%. As regards this clonotype: What it binds is not known.

Trimming stripped 2 bases from V and 8 bases from J, with 10 bases between. Germline CDR1 DFQATT, CDR2 SNEGSKA (reference sequence). The CDR3 contains 13 residues. Sequencing input: PBMCs or a T cell subset sorted from them (not recorded which). The TCR was taken from a man aged 18 to 29 who had mild COVID-19 (a few samples of this study predate the infection). Cell type and time point are not known. This chain connects TRBV20-1 to TRBJ1-6; D ambiguous. The CDR3 sequence: CSARPGMDSPLHF. Here the CDR3 DNA reads TGCAGTGCTAGACCGGGAATGGATTCACCCCTCCACTTT.